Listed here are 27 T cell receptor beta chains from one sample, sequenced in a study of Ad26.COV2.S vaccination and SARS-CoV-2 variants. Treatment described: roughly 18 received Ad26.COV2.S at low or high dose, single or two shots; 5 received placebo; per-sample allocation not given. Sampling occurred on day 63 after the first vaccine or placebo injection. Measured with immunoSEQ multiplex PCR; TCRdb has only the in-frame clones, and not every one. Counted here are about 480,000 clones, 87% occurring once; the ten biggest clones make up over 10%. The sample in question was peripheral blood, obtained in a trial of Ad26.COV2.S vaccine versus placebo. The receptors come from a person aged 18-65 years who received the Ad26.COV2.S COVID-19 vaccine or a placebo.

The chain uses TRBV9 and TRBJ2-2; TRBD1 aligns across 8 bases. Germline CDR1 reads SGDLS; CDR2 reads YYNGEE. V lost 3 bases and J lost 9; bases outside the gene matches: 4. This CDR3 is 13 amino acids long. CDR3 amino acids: CASSASGGRELFF. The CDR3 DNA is TGTGCCAGCAGCGCCTCAGGGGGCAGGGAGCTGTTTTTT.

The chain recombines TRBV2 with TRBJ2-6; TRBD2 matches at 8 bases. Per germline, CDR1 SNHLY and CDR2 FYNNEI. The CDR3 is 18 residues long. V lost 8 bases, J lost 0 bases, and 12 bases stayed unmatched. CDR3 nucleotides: TGTGCCAGCGCCCTCCGGGAGGGTCGAGGCTCTGGGGCCAACGTCCTGACTTTC. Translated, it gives CASALREGRGSGANVLTF.

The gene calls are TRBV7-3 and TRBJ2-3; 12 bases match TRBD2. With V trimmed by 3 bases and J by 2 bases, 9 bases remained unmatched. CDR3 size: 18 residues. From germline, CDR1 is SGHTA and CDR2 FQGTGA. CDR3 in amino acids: CASSFATSGSASTDTQYF. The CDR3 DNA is TGTGCCAGCAGCTTTGCGACTAGCGGGAGTGCTTCCACAGATACGCAGTATTTT.

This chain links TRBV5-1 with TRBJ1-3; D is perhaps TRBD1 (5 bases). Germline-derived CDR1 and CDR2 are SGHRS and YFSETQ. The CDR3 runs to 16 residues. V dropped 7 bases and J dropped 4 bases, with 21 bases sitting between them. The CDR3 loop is CASSSQARALGNTIYF. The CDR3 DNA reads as TGCGCCAGCTCCTCACAAGCCAGGGCTTTGGGAAACACCATATATTTT.

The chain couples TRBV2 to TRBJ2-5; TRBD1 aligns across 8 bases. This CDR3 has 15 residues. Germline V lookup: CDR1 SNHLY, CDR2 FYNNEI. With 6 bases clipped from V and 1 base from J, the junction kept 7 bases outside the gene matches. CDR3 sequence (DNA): TGTGCCAGCAGCCACGGACAGGGCCCCCAAGAGACCCAGTACTTC. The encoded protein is CASSHGQGPQETQYF. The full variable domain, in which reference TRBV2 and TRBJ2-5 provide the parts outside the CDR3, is EPEVTQTPSHQVTQMGQEVILRCVPISNHLYFYWYRQILGQKVEFLVSFYNNEISEKSEIFDDQFSVERPDGSNFTLKIRSTKLEDSAMYFCASSHGQGPQETQYFGPGTRLLVL.

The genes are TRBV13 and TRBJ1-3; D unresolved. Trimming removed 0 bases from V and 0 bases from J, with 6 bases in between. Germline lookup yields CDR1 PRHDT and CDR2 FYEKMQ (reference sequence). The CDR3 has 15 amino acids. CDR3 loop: CASSLGPNSGNTIYF. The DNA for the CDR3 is TGTGCCAGCAGCTTAGGTCCCAACTCTGGAAACACCATATATTTT.

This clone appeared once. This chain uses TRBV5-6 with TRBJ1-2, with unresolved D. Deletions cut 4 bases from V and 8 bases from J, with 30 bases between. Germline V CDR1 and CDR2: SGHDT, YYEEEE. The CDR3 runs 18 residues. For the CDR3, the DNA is TGTGCCAGCAGCCCAAGGCAAGGACGGCTTGTCGGTTTGTCGGGCTACACCTTC. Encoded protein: CASSPRQGRLVGLSGYTF.

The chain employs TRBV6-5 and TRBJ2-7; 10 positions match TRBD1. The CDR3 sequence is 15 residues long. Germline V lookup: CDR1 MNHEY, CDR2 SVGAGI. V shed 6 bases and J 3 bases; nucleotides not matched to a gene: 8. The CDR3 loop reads CASSPRTGGFYEQYF. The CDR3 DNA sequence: TGTGCCAGCAGCCCCCGGACAGGGGGGTTCTACGAGCAGTACTTC.

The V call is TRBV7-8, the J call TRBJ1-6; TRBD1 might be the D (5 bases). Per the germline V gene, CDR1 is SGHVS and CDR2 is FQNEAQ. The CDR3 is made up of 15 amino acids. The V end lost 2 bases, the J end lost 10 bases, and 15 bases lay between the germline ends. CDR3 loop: CASSLSAGKGSPLHF. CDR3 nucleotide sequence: TGTGCCAGCAGCTTAAGTGCAGGGAAAGGATCACCCCTCCACTTT.

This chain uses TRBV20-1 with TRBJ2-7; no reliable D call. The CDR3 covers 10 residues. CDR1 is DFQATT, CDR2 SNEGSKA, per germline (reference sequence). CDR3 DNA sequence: TGCAGCGCTGTTAGCTACGAGCAGTACTTC. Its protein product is CSAVSYEQYF.

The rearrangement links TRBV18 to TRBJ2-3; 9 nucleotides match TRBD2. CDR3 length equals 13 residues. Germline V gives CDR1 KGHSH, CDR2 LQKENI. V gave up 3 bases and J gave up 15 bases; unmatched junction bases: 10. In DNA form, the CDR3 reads TGTGCCAGCTCACCGGCCCTAGCGGGGACATGCTATTTT. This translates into CASSPALAGTCYF.

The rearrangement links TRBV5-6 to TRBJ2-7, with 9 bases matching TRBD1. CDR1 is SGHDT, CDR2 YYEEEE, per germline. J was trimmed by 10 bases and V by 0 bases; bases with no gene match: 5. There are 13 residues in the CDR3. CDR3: CASSLVTGGYQYF. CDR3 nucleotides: TGTGCCAGCAGCTTGGTCACAGGGGGCTATCAGTACTTC.

The CDR3 region is CASGNRAQETQYF. The CDR3 region has the DNA TGTGCCAGCGGAAACAGGGCCCAAGAGACCCAGTACTTC. V gene TRBV5-4 combines with J gene TRBJ2-5, with D perhaps matching TRBD1 (6 bases). Germline loops: CDR1 SGHNT, CDR2 YYREEE (reference sequence). Between the trimmed V and J ends, which lost 7 bases and 1 base, there was a span of 11 bases. The CDR3 has 13 amino acids. Full variable domain (remainder filled in from reference TRBV5-4 and TRBJ2-5): ETGVTQSPTHLIKTRGQQVTLRCSSQSGHNTVSWYQQALGQGPQFIFQYYREEENGRGNFPPRFSGLQFPNYSSELNVNALELDDSALYLCASGNRAQETQYFGPGTRLLVL.

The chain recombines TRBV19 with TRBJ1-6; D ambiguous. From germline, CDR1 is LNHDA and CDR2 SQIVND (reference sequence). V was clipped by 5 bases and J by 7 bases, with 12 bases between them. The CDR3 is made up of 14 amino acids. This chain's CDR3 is CASSGNAKNSPLHF. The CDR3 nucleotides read TGTGCCAGTAGTGGGAACGCCAAGAATTCACCCCTCCACTTT.

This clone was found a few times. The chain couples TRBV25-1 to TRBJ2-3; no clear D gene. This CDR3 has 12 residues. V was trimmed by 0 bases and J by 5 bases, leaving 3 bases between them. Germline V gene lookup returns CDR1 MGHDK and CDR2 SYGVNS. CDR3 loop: CASSEYVDTQYF. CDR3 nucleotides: TGTGCCAGCAGTGAATATGTAGATACGCAGTATTTT.

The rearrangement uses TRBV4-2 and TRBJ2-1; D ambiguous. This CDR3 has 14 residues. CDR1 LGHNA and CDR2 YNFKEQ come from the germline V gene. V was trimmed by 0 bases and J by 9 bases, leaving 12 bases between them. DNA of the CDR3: TGTGCCAGCAGCCAAGATCGGGTTGGTGCTGAGCAGTTCTTC. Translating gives CASSQDRVGAEQFF.

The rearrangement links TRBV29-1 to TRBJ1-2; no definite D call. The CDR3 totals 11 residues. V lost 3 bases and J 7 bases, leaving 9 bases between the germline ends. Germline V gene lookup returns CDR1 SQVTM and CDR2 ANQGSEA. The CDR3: CSVDPGFGYTF. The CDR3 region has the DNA TGCAGCGTTGATCCGGGGTTTGGCTACACCTTC.

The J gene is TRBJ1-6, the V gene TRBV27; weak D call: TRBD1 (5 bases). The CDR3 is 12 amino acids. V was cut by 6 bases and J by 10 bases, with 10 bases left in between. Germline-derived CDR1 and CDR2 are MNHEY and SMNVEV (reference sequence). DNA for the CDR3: TGTGCCAGCAGGGGGCTAGGATCACCCCTCCACTTT. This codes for CASRGLGSPLHF.

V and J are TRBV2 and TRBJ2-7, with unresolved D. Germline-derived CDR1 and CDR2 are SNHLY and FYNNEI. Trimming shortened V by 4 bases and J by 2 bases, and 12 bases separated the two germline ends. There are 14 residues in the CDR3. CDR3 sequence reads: CASSGGAGPYEQYF. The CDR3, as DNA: TGTGCCAGCAGTGGAGGCGCTGGCCCCTACGAGCAGTACTTC.

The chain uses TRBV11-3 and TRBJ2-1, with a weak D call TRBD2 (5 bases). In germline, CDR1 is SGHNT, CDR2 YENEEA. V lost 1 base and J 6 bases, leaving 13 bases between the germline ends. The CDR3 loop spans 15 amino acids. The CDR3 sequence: CASSLGPLRGNEQFF. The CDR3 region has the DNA TGTGCCAGCAGCTTAGGCCCCCTACGGGGCAATGAGCAGTTCTTC.

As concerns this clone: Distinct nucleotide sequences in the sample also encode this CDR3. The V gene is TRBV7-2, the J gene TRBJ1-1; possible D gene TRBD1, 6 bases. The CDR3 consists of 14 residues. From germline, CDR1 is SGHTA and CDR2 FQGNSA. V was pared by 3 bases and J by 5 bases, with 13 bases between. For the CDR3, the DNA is TGTGCCAGCAGCTTGGAGGGGGGGTTGACTGAAGCTTTCTTT. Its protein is CASSLEGGLTEAFF. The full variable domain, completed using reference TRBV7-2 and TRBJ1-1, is GAGVSQSPSNKVTEKGKDVELRCDPISGHTALYWYRQSLGQGLEFLIYFQGNSAPDKSGLPSDRFSAERTGGSVSTLTIQRTQQEDSAVYLCASSLEGGLTEAFFGQGTRLTVV.

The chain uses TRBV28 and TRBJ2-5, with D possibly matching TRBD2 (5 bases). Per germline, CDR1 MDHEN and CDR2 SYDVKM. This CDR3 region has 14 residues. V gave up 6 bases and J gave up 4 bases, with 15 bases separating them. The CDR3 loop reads CASSHTRGRETQYF. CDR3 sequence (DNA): TGTGCCAGCAGCCACACTAGAGGGAGAGAGACCCAGTACTTC.

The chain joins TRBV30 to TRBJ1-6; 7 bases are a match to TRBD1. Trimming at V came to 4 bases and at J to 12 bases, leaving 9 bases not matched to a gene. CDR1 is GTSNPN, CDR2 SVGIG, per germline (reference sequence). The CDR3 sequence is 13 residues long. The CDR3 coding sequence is TGTGCCTGGACCCAAGACCAGGGGGGACCCCTCCACTTT. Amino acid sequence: CAWTQDQGGPLHF.

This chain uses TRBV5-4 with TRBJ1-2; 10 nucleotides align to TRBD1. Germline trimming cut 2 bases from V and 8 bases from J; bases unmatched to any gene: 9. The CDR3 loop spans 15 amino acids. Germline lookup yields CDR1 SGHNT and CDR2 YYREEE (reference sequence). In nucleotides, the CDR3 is TGTGCCAGCAGCTTCCCGAGACAGGGGGCAGGAGGCTACACCTTC. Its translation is CASSFPRQGAGGYTF. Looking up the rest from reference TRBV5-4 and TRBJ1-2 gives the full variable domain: ETGVTQSPTHLIKTRGQQVTLRCSSQSGHNTVSWYQQALGQGPQFIFQYYREEENGRGNFPPRFSGLQFPNYSSELNVNALELDDSALYLCASSFPRQGAGGYTFGSGTRLTVV.

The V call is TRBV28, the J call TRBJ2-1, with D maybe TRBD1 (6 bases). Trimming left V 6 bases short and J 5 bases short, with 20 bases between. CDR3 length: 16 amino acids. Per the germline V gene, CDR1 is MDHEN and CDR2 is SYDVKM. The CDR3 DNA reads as TGTGCCAGCAGCCCGACCGGACAGAGCTCGGACAATGAGCAGTTCTTC. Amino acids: CASSPTGQSSDNEQFF.

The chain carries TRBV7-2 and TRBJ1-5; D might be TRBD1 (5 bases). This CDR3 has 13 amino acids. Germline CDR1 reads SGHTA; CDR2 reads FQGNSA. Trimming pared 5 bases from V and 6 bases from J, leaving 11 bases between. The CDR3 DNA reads TGTGCCAGCAGCCCCAAGGGGTCTCAGCCCCAGCATTTT. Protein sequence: CASSPKGSQPQHF.

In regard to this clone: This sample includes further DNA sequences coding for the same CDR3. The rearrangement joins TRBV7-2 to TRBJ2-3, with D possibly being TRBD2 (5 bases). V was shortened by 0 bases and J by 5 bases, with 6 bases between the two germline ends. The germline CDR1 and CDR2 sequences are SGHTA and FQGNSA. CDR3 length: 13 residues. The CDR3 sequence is CASSLARGDTQYF. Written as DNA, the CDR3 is TGTGCCAGCAGCTTAGCTCGGGGAGATACGCAGTATTTT.